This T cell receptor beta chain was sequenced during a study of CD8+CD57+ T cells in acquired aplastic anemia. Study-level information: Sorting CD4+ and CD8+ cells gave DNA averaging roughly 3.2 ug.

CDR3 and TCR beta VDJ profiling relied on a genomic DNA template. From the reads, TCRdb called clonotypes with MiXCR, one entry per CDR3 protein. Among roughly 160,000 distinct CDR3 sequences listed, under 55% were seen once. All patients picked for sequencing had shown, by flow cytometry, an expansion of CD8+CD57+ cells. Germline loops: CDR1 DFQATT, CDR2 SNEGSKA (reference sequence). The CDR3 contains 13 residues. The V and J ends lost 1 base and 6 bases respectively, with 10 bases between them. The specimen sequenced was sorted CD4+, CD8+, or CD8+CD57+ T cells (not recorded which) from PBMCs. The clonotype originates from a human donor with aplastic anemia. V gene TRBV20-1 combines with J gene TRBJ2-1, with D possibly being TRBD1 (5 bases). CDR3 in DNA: TGCAGTGCTAGAGTAGGGGCCACCAATGAGCAGTTCTTC. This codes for CSARVGATNEQFF.